This entry is about one T cell receptor (beta chain). The CDR3 is 15 residues long. V shed 1 base and J shed 2 bases, with 12 bases lying between them. Germline V CDR1 and CDR2: SGHTA, FQGNSA. This sample was taken from a study of blood T cell repertoires in COVID-19. About the research overall: COVID-19 samples from acute and convalescent phases originated in the United States, Italy and Spain. In each case, the material was cDNA or gDNA derived from T cells, B-cell-depleted T cells, or PBMCs.

Assay used: immunoSEQ multiplex PCR; TCRdb lists only in-frame clones, some missing. This sample has some 64,000 clones; more than 70% occur once, and the top ten carry around 4.2%. Material: peripheral blood. The chain recombines TRBV7-2 with TRBJ2-7; D possibly corresponds to TRBD1 (5 bases). This receptor was taken from a man in his sixties or seventies with acute or convalescent COVID-19. In DNA form, the CDR3 reads TGTGCCAGCAGCTTAGGGTGGGGCTCAGCCTACGAGCAGTACTTC. Translation: CASSLGWGSAYEQYF.